The subject of this entry is one T cell receptor beta chain. The CDR3 runs to 15 residues. Germline CDR1 MNHEY, CDR2 SVGAGI. V gave up 7 bases and J gave up 4 bases; unmatched junction bases: 12. PCR employed 60 Vbeta and 13 Jbeta primers. TCRdb's table, derived via immunoSEQ multiplex PCR, lists solely in-frame clones and lacks some. The sample comprises about 200,000 clones, more than 75% of which are singletons, and 0.35% to 0.5% rests with the top ten. The record originates from a study of cytomegalovirus exposure and HLA in healthy donors. The clonotype was recovered from a male donor in good health and CMV-seropositive. Sequencing was performed on PBMCs. J is TRBJ2-7 and V is TRBV6-5; 8 bases match TRBD2. Here the CDR3 reads CASTRGGKELYEQYF. DNA of the CDR3: TGTGCCAGCACCCGGGGGGGGAAAGAGTTATACGAGCAGTACTTC.